The rows below give T cell receptor beta chains drawn from one sample of a study of shared clonotypes between healthy human individuals. Using immunoSEQ multiplex PCR, the repertoire was profiled, and TCRdb retains in-frame clones only, with some absent. There are 2 million or so clones in the sample; 85% to 95% occur only once, and under 0.15% lies in the top ten. Sequences were obtained from naive CD4+ T cells sorted from blood. These receptors were obtained from a man aged 18 to 29 in good health. The CDR3 runs from the conserved cysteine through the conserved F or W. D genes are given only for firm matches. Clone sizes are given selectively: once, few, many, or a class where the clone is expanded.

D | J | V | size | CDR3 | DNA
TRBD2 | TRBJ2-7 | TRBV6-1 | - | CASSDTGLAGYEQYF | TGTGCCAGCAGTGATACCGGACTAGCAGGTTACGAGCAGTACTTC
- | TRBJ1-6 | TRBV10-3 | - | CAIREGTDSPLHF | TGTGCCATCCGGGAGGGGACCGATTCACCCCTCCACTTT
- | TRBJ1-5 | TRBV6-1 | - | CASSEGAVYSNQPQHF | TGTGCCAGCAGTGAAGGGGCAGTCTATAGCAATCAGCCCCAGCATTTT
- | TRBJ2-6 | TRBV30 | - | CAWSPDTGLPSSGANVLTF | TGTGCCTGGAGTCCCGATACAGGGTTGCCTAGCTCTGGGGCCAACGTCCTGACTTTC
- | TRBJ2-5 | TRBV2 | - | CASIKGQETQYF | TGTGCCAGCATTAAAGGACAAGAGACCCAGTACTTC
TRBD1 | TRBJ2-7 | TRBV19 | - | CASALNRGYEQYF | TGTGCCAGCGCCCTAAACAGGGGCTACGAGCAGTACTTC
TRBD1 | TRBJ2-2 | TRBV10-3 | - | CAISESAGGNTGELFF | TGTGCCATCAGTGAGTCGGCAGGGGGAAACACCGGGGAGCTGTTTTTT
- | TRBJ1-5 | TRBV28 | - | CASSLGTQPQHF | TGTGCCAGCAGTTTAGGGACGCAGCCCCAGCATTTT
- | TRBJ2-2 | TRBV12-5 | - | CASGLHAGELFF | TGTGCTAGTGGTTTGCATGCCGGGGAGCTGTTTTTT
- | TRBJ2-2 | TRBV6-4 | - | CASSADWANTGELFF | TGTGCCAGCAGCGCGGACTGGGCCAACACCGGGGAGCTGTTTTTT
- | TRBJ1-2 | TRBV4-3 | - | CASSQEVTRWDYGYTF | TGCGCCAGCAGCCAAGAGGTAACTAGGTGGGACTATGGCTACACCTTC
TRBD2 | TRBJ2-7 | TRBV7-3 | - | CASSLTSSGGHEQYF | TGTGCCAGCAGCTTAACGTCTAGCGGGGGGCACGAGCAGTACTTC
TRBD1 | TRBJ2-7 | TRBV4-1 | - | CASSGWTGEIYEQYF | TGCGCCAGCAGCGGATGGACAGGGGAGATCTACGAGCAGTACTTC
TRBD1 | TRBJ2-5 | TRBV6-1 | - | CASSQGANQETQYF | TGTGCCAGCAGTCAGGGGGCGAACCAAGAGACCCAGTACTTC
- | TRBJ2-3 | TRBV2 | - | CASRGLNTDTQYF | TGTGCCAGCAGAGGGTTAAACACAGATACGCAGTATTTT
TRBD2 | TRBJ2-5 | TRBV2 | - | CASSERAGGHETQYF | TGTGCCAGCAGTGAAAGGGCGGGGGGGCATGAGACCCAGTACTTC
TRBD2 | TRBJ2-1 | TRBV10-3 | - | CAIGLAGPGEQFF | TGTGCCATTGGACTAGCGGGACCTGGTGAGCAGTTCTTC
TRBD1 | TRBJ2-2 | TRBV7-9 | - | CASSLVQGSITGELFF | TGTGCCAGCAGCTTAGTACAGGGGAGTATCACCGGGGAGCTGTTTTTT
TRBD2 | TRBJ2-7 | TRBV5-4 | - | CASSLSTSGRPYEQYF | TGTGCCAGCAGCTTGTCTACTAGCGGGCGTCCCTACGAGCAGTACTTC
- | TRBJ1-4 | TRBV6-1 | - | CASSELTGYNEKLFF | TGTGCCAGCAGCGAATTGACAGGCTATAATGAAAAACTGTTTTTT
- | TRBJ2-7 | TRBV7-2 | - | CASAWGPKGEYEQYF | TGTGCCAGCGCCTGGGGGCCAAAGGGAGAATACGAGCAGTACTTC
TRBD1 | TRBJ1-2 | TRBV11-1 | - | CASSPRQGAGYGYTF | TGTGCCAGCAGCCCCCGACAGGGGGCAGGGTATGGCTACACCTTC
- | TRBJ1-1 | TRBV6-1 | once | CASSEMGAWTGDTEAFF | TGTGCCAGCAGTGAAATGGGAGCATGGACTGGGGACACTGAAGCTTTCTTT
- | TRBJ2-7 | TRBV7-9 | - | CASSLDTLRVGYEQYF | TGTGCCAGCAGCTTAGACACTCTCAGGGTAGGCTACGAGCAGTACTTC
- | TRBJ2-7 | TRBV2 | - | CAARTAAVLYEQYF | TGTGCCGCCCGCACGGCAGCCGTACTCTACGAGCAGTACTTC
TRBD1 | TRBJ2-7 | TRBV5-4 | - | CASSGRQGSPYEQYF | TGTGCCAGCAGCGGAAGACAGGGGTCCCCCTACGAGCAGTACTTC
TRBD1 | TRBJ1-2 | TRBV6-1 | - | CASRGQATMNYGYTF | TGTGCCAGCAGGGGACAGGCAACCATGAACTATGGCTACACCTTC
- | TRBJ2-1 | TRBV11-3 | - | CASSSGAGKSYNEQFF | TGTGCCAGCAGCTCAGGTGCGGGGAAGTCCTACAATGAGCAGTTCTTC
- | TRBJ1-2 | TRBV7-9 | - | CASSSEARGYTF | TGTGCCAGCAGCTCTGAGGCGAGGGGCTACACCTTC
- | TRBJ2-1 | TRBV28 | once | CASSLRDTRMNEQFF | TGTGCCAGCAGTTTACGGGACACCCGTATGAATGAGCAGTTCTTC
TRBD2 | TRBJ2-1 | TRBV5-4 | - | CASSLDGLAANEQFF | TGTGCCAGCAGCTTGGATGGACTAGCGGCCAATGAGCAGTTCTTC
TRBD1 | TRBJ1-5 | TRBV6-5 | - | CASTTSDRVFQPQHF | TGTGCCAGCACCACGTCGGACAGGGTGTTTCAGCCCCAGCATTTT
- | TRBJ2-1 | TRBV7-2 | - | CASSPGRLGLNEQFF | TGTGCCAGCAGCCCGGGACGATTAGGGCTCAATGAGCAGTTCTTC
- | TRBJ2-1 | TRBV4-3 | - | CASSQVAPSLAYSYNEQFF | TGCGCCAGCAGCCAAGTAGCCCCGAGTCTAGCGTACTCCTACAATGAGCAGTTCTTC
TRBD1 | TRBJ1-1 | TRBV18 | - | CASSHPRTGIAEAFF | TGTGCCAGCTCACATCCTCGGACAGGGATAGCTGAAGCTTTCTTT
- | TRBJ1-1 | TRBV21-1 | - | CASSRGTGWNTEAFF | TGTGCCAGCAGCAGAGGGACAGGTTGGAACACTGAAGCTTTCTTT